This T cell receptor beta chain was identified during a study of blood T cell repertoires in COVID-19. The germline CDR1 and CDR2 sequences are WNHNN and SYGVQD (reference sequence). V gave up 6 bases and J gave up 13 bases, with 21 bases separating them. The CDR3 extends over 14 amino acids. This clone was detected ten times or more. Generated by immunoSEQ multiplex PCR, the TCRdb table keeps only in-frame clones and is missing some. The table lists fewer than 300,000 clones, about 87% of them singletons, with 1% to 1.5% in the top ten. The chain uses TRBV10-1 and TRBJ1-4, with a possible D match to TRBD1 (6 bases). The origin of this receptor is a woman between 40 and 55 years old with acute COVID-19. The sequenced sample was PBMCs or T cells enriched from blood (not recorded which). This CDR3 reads CASSVDRYYPRLFF. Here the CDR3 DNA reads TGCGCCAGCAGCGTTGACAGGTACTACCCCCGACTGTTTTTT.